This T cell receptor beta chain was captured by sequencing in a study of chemoradiotherapy in HPV16-positive cancers. Study-wide points: Better recurrence-free survival went with HPV-responsive T-cell expansion in HPV16-positive patients.

The germline V gene encodes CDR1 SGHDT and CDR2 YYEEEE. The V end lost 9 bases, the J end lost 2 bases, and 13 bases lay between the germline ends. The CDR3 consists of 13 residues. Here immunoSEQ multiplex PCR was the method, and the copy in TCRdb shows in-frame clones only, minus some. The repertoire holds about 10,000 clones, roughly 65% seen once, with around an eighth in the top ten. Note on this clone: What it binds is not known.

The gene calls are TRBV5-6 and TRBJ2-3; no clear D. The specimen was taken from a patient who underwent chemoradiotherapy. This sequence originates from a human donor with HPV-associated anogenital cancer. The CDR3 nucleotides read TGTGCCACCGCAATACGTTTCACAGATACGCAGTATTTT. This gives the protein CATAIRFTDTQYF.